The 21 T cell receptor beta chains in this list originate from one sample, sequenced in a study of OX40 agonist ivuxolimab in advanced cancers. Clones were sequenced by immunoSEQ multiplex PCR, and TCRdb holds only the in-frame ones, with some missing. This table has roughly 96,000 clones, roughly 80% appearing once. The material sequenced was CD4+ or CD8+ T cells sorted from blood, taken in a trial of the OX40 agonist ivuxolimab. The receptors were sampled from an adult with an advanced solid tumor such as melanoma, head and neck, liver or kidney cancer.

V and J are TRBV7-9 and TRBJ2-7; 10 bases map to TRBD1. Germline trimming cut 3 bases from V and 3 bases from J; bases unmatched to any gene: 5. The CDR3 is 15 amino acids. Germline assignment: CDR1 SEHNR and CDR2 FQNEAQ (reference sequence). The CDR3 loop reads CASSFGDRGDYEQYF. Written as DNA, the CDR3 is TGTGCCAGCAGCTTTGGGGACAGGGGTGACTACGAGCAGTACTTC.

The chain has TRBV21-1 and TRBJ2-7; TRBD2 was called by the table and not checked on the DNA. TRBV21-1 is an annotated pseudogene. This CDR3 has 15 amino acids. The DNA for the CDR3 is TGTGCCAGCAGCAAAGAGCGGAGATGCTCCTACGAGCAGTACTTC. This translates into CASSKERRCSYEQYF.

Remarks on this clone: One end of the junction is discordant with germline, which a read error may explain. The chain has TRBV7-8 and TRBJ1-3, with D unresolved. CDR1 and CDR2 (germline): SGHVS, FQNEAQ. The CDR3 is made up of 16 amino acids. DNA of the CDR3: TGTGCCAGCAGCATAGCTCGAGGGATGACTGGAAACACCATATATTTT. As protein: CASSIARGMTGNTIYF.

J is TRBJ1-3 and V is TRBV6-6; D call uncertain. The V end lost 2 bases, the J end lost 4 bases, and 6 bases lay between the germline ends. CDR1 and CDR2 (germline): MNHNY, SVGAGI (reference sequence). This CDR3 region has 13 residues. The DNA for the CDR3 is TGTGCCAGCAGTTACCCCACCGGAAACACCATATATTTT. Residues: CASSYPTGNTIYF.

This rearrangement joins TRBV2 to TRBJ2-7, with D hard to call. The germline V gene encodes CDR1 SNHLY and CDR2 FYNNEI. V was cut by 1 base and J by 3 bases, with 10 bases left in between. CDR3 length: 14 amino acids. CDR3 nucleotides: TGTGCCAGCAGTGAAGTTGCCGTTTACTACGAGCAGTACTTC. Its translation: CASSEVAVYYEQYF.

V is TRBV11-2 and J is TRBJ1-1, with D possibly matching TRBD1 (6 bases). Trimming cost V 5 bases and J 1 base, with 14 bases left between them. The CDR3 is 15 amino acids. Germline CDR1 SGHAT, CDR2 FQNNGV. The CDR3 nucleotides read TGTGCCAGCAGCCCGAGGGGGTTTGCGAACACTGAAGCTTTCTTT. Its translation: CASSPRGFANTEAFF.

The J gene is TRBJ1-5, the V gene TRBV10-2; D is unclear. V was cut by 4 bases and J by 0 bases, with 10 bases left in between. There are 15 residues in the CDR3. Germline-derived CDR1 and CDR2 are WSHSY and SAAADI. CDR3 amino acids: CASSARVDSNQPQHF. CDR3 in DNA: TGCGCCAGCAGTGCGAGGGTAGATAGCAATCAGCCCCAGCATTTT.

V gene TRBV30 combines with J gene TRBJ1-5, with 9 bases that match TRBD1. V was pared by 2 bases and J by 0 bases, with 5 bases of the junction left unmatched. This CDR3 has 16 amino acids. Germline lookup yields CDR1 GTSNPN and CDR2 SVGIG (reference sequence). Here the CDR3 DNA reads TGTGCCTGGAGTCAGGGACAGGGAAATAGCAATCAGCCCCAGCATTTT. Translating gives CAWSQGQGNSNQPQHF.

V usage is TRBV14 and J usage is TRBJ1-1, with TRBD1 as a possible D gene (6 bases). Per germline, CDR1 SGHDN and CDR2 FVKESK. V was trimmed by 7 bases and J by 4 bases, leaving 13 bases between them. The CDR3 runs to 13 residues. CDR3 in DNA: TGTGCCAGCAACCCGGACAGTCTCACTGAAGCTTTCTTT. Its protein product is CASNPDSLTEAFF.

V is TRBV5-6 and J is TRBJ1-1; the D gene is possibly TRBD1 (6 bases). This CDR3 is 16 amino acids long. Germline V gene data show CDR1 as SGHDT and CDR2 as YYEEEE. The V gene lost 1 base and the J gene lost 2 bases, with 15 bases spanning the gap. This CDR3 reads CASSLHPVQGNTEAFF. CDR3 coding DNA: TGTGCCAGCAGCTTGCATCCGGTACAGGGTAACACTGAAGCTTTCTTT. The whole variable domain, filled in from reference TRBV5-6 and TRBJ1-1, reads DAGVTQSPTHLIKTRGQQVTLRCSPKSGHDTVSWYQQALGQGPQFIFQYYEEEERQRGNFPDRFSGHQFPNYSSELNVNALLLGDSALYLCASSLHPVQGNTEAFFGQGTRLTVV.

J is TRBJ2-7 and V is TRBV27; D unresolved. Germline lookup yields CDR1 MNHEY and CDR2 SMNVEV (reference sequence). The CDR3 contains 12 residues. Trimming took off 5 bases at V and 2 bases at J, with 7 bases between the two ends. Here the CDR3 reads CASSPDTYEQYF. CDR3 bases: TGTGCCAGCAGTCCGGATACCTACGAGCAGTACTTC.

This rearrangement joins TRBV9 to TRBJ1-2; 7 bases align to TRBD1. The CDR3 extends over 14 amino acids. Per the germline V gene, CDR1 is SGDLS and CDR2 is YYNGEE. Trimming took 2 bases from V and 12 from J; bases not matched to a gene: 13. The CDR3 coding sequence is TGTGCCAGCAGCGTTGGGACAGCACCCTATGGGGACACCTTC. It is translated as CASSVGTAPYGDTF. The full variable domain, its missing parts supplied by reference TRBV9 and TRBJ1-2, is DSGVTQTPKHLITATGQRVTLRCSPRSGDLSVYWYQQSLDQGLQFLIQYYNGEERAKGNILERFSAQQFPDLHSELNLSSLELGDSALYFCASSVGTAPYGDTFGSGTRLTVV.

The chain combines TRBV6-1 with TRBJ1-3, with D unresolved. Looked up from germline, CDR1 is MNHNS and CDR2 is SASEGT. The length of the CDR3 is 15 residues. With 3 bases removed from V and 0 bases from J, the gap between germline ends came to 9 bases. The CDR3 bases are TGTGCCAGCAGTGAGTTCTCAGGCTCTGGAAACACCATATATTTT. Its translation is CASSEFSGSGNTIYF.

The V call is TRBV19, the J call TRBJ2-3; TRBD1 agrees at 8 bases. The CDR3 is 14 residues long. The junction had 1 base not matched to a gene; V was cut back by 2 bases and J by 3 bases. Per germline, CDR1 LNHDA and CDR2 SQIVND (reference sequence). The CDR3 DNA reads TGTGCCAGTAGTATAACAGGGGGTACAGATACGCAGTATTTT. Protein: CASSITGGTDTQYF.

The J gene is TRBJ2-3, the V gene TRBV9, with D maybe TRBD2 (6 bases). Trimming took off 2 bases at V and 6 bases at J, with 16 bases between the two ends. This CDR3 spans 15 amino acids. Per the germline V gene, CDR1 is SGDLS and CDR2 is YYNGEE. CDR3 bases: TGTGCCAGCAGCGTCCCTACCGGAGGGGCCGATACGCAGTATTTT. Protein: CASSVPTGGADTQYF. Full variable domain (remainder filled in from reference TRBV9 and TRBJ2-3): DSGVTQTPKHLITATGQRVTLRCSPRSGDLSVYWYQQSLDQGLQFLIQYYNGEERAKGNILERFSAQQFPDLHSELNLSSLELGDSALYFCASSVPTGGADTQYFGPGTRLTVL.

This clone is deemed medium-sized. The V and J genes are TRBV20-1 and TRBJ2-5; D ambiguous. Trimming pared 6 bases from V and 5 bases from J, leaving 10 bases between. From germline, CDR1 is DFQATT and CDR2 SNEGSKA (reference sequence). The CDR3 is made up of 11 amino acids. CDR3 sequence reads: CSADSGETQYF. In nucleotides, the CDR3 is TGCAGTGCCGATAGTGGGGAGACCCAGTACTTC.

J is TRBJ2-1 and V is TRBV29-1, with D possibly being TRBD2 (5 bases). The V gene's germline CDR1 is SQVTM and CDR2 ANQGSEA. The CDR3 length is 9 residues. The CDR3 sequence is CTPDYQQFF. CDR3 coding DNA: TGCACTCCAGACTACCAGCAGTTCTTC.

The chain carries TRBV15 and TRBJ1-2; 8 bases line up with TRBD1. Germline values: CDR1 LNHNV, CDR2 YYDKDF (reference sequence). The CDR3 runs 14 residues. Germline trimming cut 1 base from V and 4 bases from J; bases unmatched to any gene: 2. The CDR3 DNA sequence: TGTGCCACCAGCAGAGGGACAGGGTCCTATGGCTACACCTTC. Translated, it gives CATSRGTGSYGYTF. The whole variable domain, filled in from reference TRBV15 and TRBJ1-2, reads DAMVIQNPRYQVTQFGKPVTLSCSQTLNHNVMYWYQQKSSQAPKLLFHYYDKDFNNEADTPDNFQSRRPNTSFCFLDIRSPGLGDTAMYLCATSRGTGSYGYTFGSGTRLTVV.

The V gene is TRBV29-1, the J gene TRBJ2-1; D is perhaps TRBD1 (5 bases). With 5 bases removed from V and 3 bases from J, the gap between germline ends came to 11 bases. The CDR3 is 13 amino acids. Germline V gene lookup returns CDR1 SQVTM and CDR2 ANQGSEA. The CDR3 spells CSVRQGGYNEQFF. For the CDR3, the DNA is TGCAGCGTTCGCCAGGGCGGCTACAATGAGCAGTTCTTC.

V usage is TRBV7-9 and J usage is TRBJ1-1, with D perhaps matching TRBD1 (5 bases). CDR3 length: 18 amino acids. The germline V gene has CDR1 SEHNR and CDR2 FQNEAQ (reference sequence). Between the trimmed V and J ends, which lost 2 bases and 1 base, there was a span of 20 bases. CDR3 coding DNA: TGTGCCAGCAGCTTAATGGGGCCAGGGCGTTCCCCGAACACTGAAGCTTTCTTT. This codes for CASSLMGPGRSPNTEAFF.

The V and J genes are TRBV5-1 and TRBJ1-3; D ambiguous. V lost 3 bases to trimming and J lost 0 bases, with 10 bases between them. Germline V gene lookup returns CDR1 SGHRS and CDR2 YFSETQ. The CDR3 spans 15 residues. The CDR3 is CASSSRGVSGNTIYF. CDR3 in DNA: TGCGCCAGCAGCTCTCGTGGGGTCTCTGGAAACACCATATATTTT.